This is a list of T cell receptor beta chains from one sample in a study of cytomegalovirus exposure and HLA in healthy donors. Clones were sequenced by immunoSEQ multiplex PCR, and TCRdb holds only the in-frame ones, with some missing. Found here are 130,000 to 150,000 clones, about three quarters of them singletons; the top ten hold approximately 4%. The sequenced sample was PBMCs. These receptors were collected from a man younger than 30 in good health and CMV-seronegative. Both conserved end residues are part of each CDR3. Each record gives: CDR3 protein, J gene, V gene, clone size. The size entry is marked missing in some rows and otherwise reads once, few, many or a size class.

CDR3aa: CASSDGIAGGADTQYF
j_gene: TRBJ2-3
v_gene: TRBV2
abundance: NA

CDR3aa: CSGTGFDGYTF
j_gene: TRBJ1-2
v_gene: TRBV20-1
abundance: NA

CDR3aa: CASRASGLGSYNEQFF
j_gene: TRBJ2-1
v_gene: TRBV5-1
abundance: NA

CDR3aa: CASRVPGNYGYTF
j_gene: TRBJ1-2
v_gene: TRBV19
abundance: NA

CDR3aa: CASSPGTAEDTQYF
j_gene: TRBJ2-3
v_gene: TRBV11-3
abundance: few

CDR3aa: CASSTAGRPYEQYF
j_gene: TRBJ2-7
v_gene: TRBV5-1
abundance: few

CDR3aa: CASSLSGRQAYGYTF
j_gene: TRBJ1-2
v_gene: TRBV27
abundance: NA

CDR3aa: CASSLTGLTEAFF
j_gene: TRBJ1-1
v_gene: TRBV5-4
abundance: NA

CDR3aa: CASILAGSTDTQYF
j_gene: TRBJ2-3
v_gene: TRBV19
abundance: NA

CDR3aa: CASSEVGGGYNEQFF
j_gene: TRBJ2-1
v_gene: TRBV7-6
abundance: NA

CDR3aa: CASSSAGGDTQYF
j_gene: TRBJ2-3
v_gene: TRBV7-3
abundance: few

CDR3aa: CASSWSRSLDEQFF
j_gene: TRBJ2-1
v_gene: TRBV5-1
abundance: NA

CDR3aa: CASSEVGGPFYNEQFF
j_gene: TRBJ2-1
v_gene: TRBV2
abundance: few

CDR3aa: CASLTGLAEDKSSYNEQFF
j_gene: TRBJ2-1
v_gene: TRBV23-1
abundance: NA

CDR3aa: CASSTGGDSGNTIYF
j_gene: TRBJ1-3
v_gene: TRBV5-1
abundance: NA

CDR3aa: CASSLRLAGSYEQYF
j_gene: TRBJ2-7
v_gene: TRBV11-2
abundance: once

CDR3aa: CASSPQSGVAFF
j_gene: TRBJ1-1
v_gene: TRBV7-9
abundance: once

CDR3aa: CSVVAGGTDTQYF
j_gene: TRBJ2-3
v_gene: TRBV29-1
abundance: NA

CDR3aa: CASSLNRGGETQYF
j_gene: TRBJ2-5
v_gene: TRBV5-1
abundance: NA

CDR3aa: CASSYPTGSNTEAFF
j_gene: TRBJ1-1
v_gene: TRBV11-3
abundance: NA

CDR3aa: CASSETQGNEHEQYF
j_gene: TRBJ2-7
v_gene: TRBV10-1
abundance: NA

CDR3aa: CASSEQGQYYEQYF
j_gene: TRBJ2-7
v_gene: TRBV2
abundance: NA

CDR3aa: CASSLLEAFEQYF
j_gene: TRBJ2-7
v_gene: TRBV7-8
abundance: once

CDR3aa: CASSLLGGTQYF
j_gene: TRBJ2-5
v_gene: TRBV5-6
abundance: NA

CDR3aa: CASNRARGFTDTQYF
j_gene: TRBJ2-3
v_gene: TRBV2
abundance: few

CDR3aa: CASSPDRGRDEQYF
j_gene: TRBJ2-7
v_gene: TRBV6-5
abundance: once

CDR3aa: CASSFYSGGVSTDTQYF
j_gene: TRBJ2-3
v_gene: TRBV7-9
abundance: NA

CDR3aa: CAISESGTEGYTF
j_gene: TRBJ1-2
v_gene: TRBV10-3
abundance: NA

CDR3aa: CSGLLAGGEQYF
j_gene: TRBJ2-7
v_gene: TRBV29-1
abundance: few

CDR3aa: CASSFSTRSQAEQYF
j_gene: TRBJ2-7
v_gene: TRBV11-2
abundance: NA

CDR3aa: CASSNLKTGHYGYTF
j_gene: TRBJ1-2
v_gene: TRBV6-5
abundance: few

CDR3aa: CASSEELAGVSYQFF
j_gene: TRBJ2-1
v_gene: TRBV9
abundance: NA

CDR3aa: CASSYELAGIGTQYF
j_gene: TRBJ2-5
v_gene: TRBV7-2
abundance: NA

CDR3aa: CAWSRGDLTTNEKLFF
j_gene: TRBJ1-4
v_gene: TRBV30
abundance: NA

CDR3aa: CAWSIRLAGIYEQYF
j_gene: TRBJ2-7
v_gene: TRBV30
abundance: NA

CDR3aa: CASSLFSGAPSPLHF
j_gene: TRBJ1-6
v_gene: TRBV11-2
abundance: NA

CDR3aa: CASSRSSGGSGNTIYF
j_gene: TRBJ1-3
v_gene: TRBV6-6
abundance: NA

CDR3aa: CASSLSRGTSTQYF
j_gene: TRBJ2-3
v_gene: TRBV5-4
abundance: NA

CDR3aa: CASRSVGVGAGELFF
j_gene: TRBJ2-2
v_gene: TRBV19
abundance: NA

CDR3aa: CASGRTSGRTDTQYF
j_gene: TRBJ2-3
v_gene: TRBV6-5
abundance: NA

CDR3aa: CASSKPATGDQPQHF
j_gene: TRBJ1-5
v_gene: TRBV21-1
abundance: NA

CDR3aa: CASSLGGASTDTQYF
j_gene: TRBJ2-3
v_gene: TRBV7-9
abundance: NA

CDR3aa: CASSFRGGPPEQYF
j_gene: TRBJ2-7
v_gene: TRBV28
abundance: once

CDR3aa: CASSFRDRASGANVLTF
j_gene: TRBJ2-6
v_gene: TRBV7-9
abundance: once

CDR3aa: CASSLLALSSYNEQFF
j_gene: TRBJ2-1
v_gene: TRBV27
abundance: once

CDR3aa: CASSLTYLGQGDRQPQHF
j_gene: TRBJ1-5
v_gene: TRBV7-8
abundance: NA

CDR3aa: CASSLGASANGIGYEQYF
j_gene: NA
v_gene: TRBV5-1
abundance: NA

CDR3aa: CASSQDHPGAAISSGNTIYF
j_gene: TRBJ1-3
v_gene: TRBV4-2
abundance: NA

CDR3aa: CASSFGRENEQFF
j_gene: TRBJ2-1
v_gene: TRBV5-1
abundance: once

CDR3aa: CASSIGTGVRTNEKLFF
j_gene: TRBJ1-4
v_gene: TRBV19
abundance: NA

CDR3aa: CASSFRVTGANVLTF
j_gene: TRBJ2-6
v_gene: TRBV28
abundance: NA

CDR3aa: CASGRNYGYTF
j_gene: TRBJ1-2
v_gene: TRBV6-9
abundance: once

CDR3aa: CASSRDRGYTKAFF
j_gene: TRBJ1-1
v_gene: TRBV7-8
abundance: NA

CDR3aa: CASSDRSGVNSYEQYF
j_gene: TRBJ2-7
v_gene: TRBV6-1
abundance: NA

CDR3aa: CASSPGGSSYEQYF
j_gene: TRBJ2-7
v_gene: TRBV28
abundance: NA

CDR3aa: CASSEYGQGYYGYTF
j_gene: TRBJ1-2
v_gene: TRBV25-1
abundance: NA

CDR3aa: CASSQEPGQGYGYTF
j_gene: TRBJ1-2
v_gene: TRBV4-1
abundance: NA

CDR3aa: CASSSGRDNRDTQYF
j_gene: TRBJ2-3
v_gene: TRBV19
abundance: NA

CDR3aa: CAWRWRTEAFF
j_gene: TRBJ1-1
v_gene: TRBV30
abundance: NA

CDR3aa: CASSFGWGQPQHF
j_gene: TRBJ1-5
v_gene: TRBV6-5
abundance: NA